This TCR beta chain was sequenced in a study of beta chain features in type 1 diabetes. Markers CD45RO/CCR7/CD25/CD127/CD95/CD27 served to sort CD4+ naive, central memory, regulatory and stem cell-like memory cells. V dropped 5 bases and J dropped 6 bases, with 14 bases sitting between them. This CDR3 spans 13 amino acids. CDR1 and CDR2 from the germline V gene are MNHNS and SASEGT. A few counts support this clone. Its antigen is unidentified. Every bit of the isolated RNA underwent reverse transcription, so sequencing read expressed TCRB transcripts. Across stem cell-like memory T cell samples, reads averaged approximately 990,000. Method: immunoSEQ multiplex PCR; TCRdb's copy keeps in-frame clones and lacks some. The sample contains over 25,000 clones, 40% to 60% of which appear only once. General study findings and limits: Cells carrying high TCR expression could end up over-represented when cDNA is sequenced. TCRB CDR3s were moderately but significantly shorter in Type 1 diabetes patients in all four CD4+ subsets. Compared to healthy donors, patients appeared to have naive, central memory and Treg TCRB repertoires that were more alike.

This TCR was sampled from a man under 40 with type 1 diabetes. Specimen: stem cell memory CD4+ T cells from blood. The rearrangement joins TRBV6-1 to TRBJ2-7; D call uncertain. In DNA form, the CDR3 reads TGTGCCAGCAGTCGCGTATCTGCTCCCGAGCAGTACTTC. Translating gives CASSRVSAPEQYF.